The 6 T cell receptor beta chains reported below all come from one sample, sequenced in a study of T cell responses to AZD1222 COVID-19 vaccine. The method was immunoSEQ multiplex PCR; TCRdb's version includes in-frame clones alone and lacks a portion of them. Altogether approximately 220,000 clones are present, 85% to 95% being singletons, with the ten largest covering 1%. The sequenced sample was peripheral blood, obtained on day 0 of MenACWY control vaccination. The receptors originated from an adult in good health.

This chain uses TRBV6-5 with TRBJ1-6; D possibly corresponds to TRBD1 (5 bases). This CDR3 region has 15 residues. Germline values: CDR1 MNHEY, CDR2 SVGAGI. V dropped 0 bases and J dropped 7 bases, with 10 bases sitting between them. CDR3 nucleotides: TGTGCCAGCAGTTACTCTCGGGGGGGAAATTCACCCCTCCACTTT. Protein: CASSYSRGGNSPLHF.

This rearrangement joins TRBV3-1 (or the pseudogene TRBV3-2) to TRBJ2-1, with D uncertain. The CDR3 spans 15 residues. The V gene lost 4 bases and the J gene lost 5 bases, with 15 bases spanning the gap. CDR1 LGHDT and CDR2 YNNKEL come from the germline V gene (reference sequence). The CDR3 DNA sequence: TGTGCCAGCAGCCCGCCTCGTTGGCTAGACAATGAGCAGTTCTTC. Translated: CASSPPRWLDNEQFF.

The chain links TRBV19 to TRBJ1-5, with D maybe TRBD1 (5 bases). CDR1 LNHDA and CDR2 SQIVND come from the germline V gene (reference sequence). The CDR3 length is 16 residues. With 1 base removed from V and 5 bases from J, the gap between germline ends came to 15 bases. CDR3 in amino acids: CASSIGVPRGHQPQHF. As DNA, the CDR3 is TGTGCCAGTAGTATAGGTGTCCCTAGGGGCCATCAGCCCCAGCATTTT.

The V call is TRBV3-1 (or the pseudogene TRBV3-2), the J call TRBJ2-7; D gene uncertain. The V end lost 4 bases, the J end lost 2 bases, and 6 bases lay between the germline ends. The CDR3 loop spans 12 amino acids. Germline loops: CDR1 LGHDT, CDR2 YNNKEL (reference sequence). The CDR3 nucleotides read TGTGCCAGCAGCCGCGTCGCCTACGAGCAGTACTTC. Amino acid sequence: CASSRVAYEQYF.

The chain recombines TRBV18 with TRBJ1-1, with 7 nucleotides matching TRBD1. With V trimmed by 6 bases and J by 1 base, 5 bases remained unmatched. In germline, CDR1 is KGHSH, CDR2 LQKENI. This CDR3 spans 14 amino acids. CDR3: CASSRQGPNTEAFF. The CDR3 bases are TGTGCCAGCTCCAGACAGGGCCCGAACACTGAAGCTTTCTTT. Complete variable domain (other parts from reference TRBV18 and TRBJ1-1): NAGVMQNPRHLVRRRGQEARLRCSPMKGHSHVYWYRQLPEEGLKFMVYLQKENIIDESGMPKERFSAEFPKEGPSILRIQQVVRGDSAAYFCASSRQGPNTEAFFGQGTRLTVV.

This chain links TRBV7-2 with TRBJ1-6; tentatively, D is TRBD1 (5 bases). CDR1 and CDR2 from the germline V gene are SGHTA and FQGNSA. The CDR3 spans 15 residues. With 1 base removed from V and 9 bases from J, the gap between germline ends came to 13 bases. CDR3 amino acids: CASSLVRQGSSPLHF. In DNA, the CDR3 is TGTGCCAGCAGCTTAGTTCGCCAGGGTAGTTCACCCCTCCACTTT.